The present T cell receptor beta chain was sequenced within a study of T cells in Graves' hyperthyroidism and ophthalmopathy. Study-level findings and limits: Most expanded thyroid clonotypes above 0.001 recurred in blood.

About this clonotype itself: Its antigen remains unknown.

The V and J ends lost 5 bases and 4 bases, in that order; junction bases with no gene match: 10. CDR1 and CDR2 from the germline V gene are MNHNY and SVGAGI (reference sequence). This CDR3 is built from 16 residues. The TCR beta CDR3 regions underwent amplification using RNA transcripts as the source. Carried out on the TCR CDR3, a first-round RT-PCR used the HTBI primer set. From the multiplex PCR reads, TCRdb called clonotypes with MiXCR, one entry per CDR3 protein. The sample comprises around 700,000 distinct CDR3 sequences, about 35% of which are singletons, and roughly 31% rests with the top ten.

The clonotype originates from a woman between 40 and 55 years old with Graves' hyperthyroidism. The sample comprised blood. The V call is TRBV6-6, the J call TRBJ2-7; 11 nucleotides agree with TRBD1. The CDR3 loop reads CASSEWGQGVWYEQYF. CDR3 bases: TGTGCCAGCAGTGAATGGGGACAGGGGGTATGGTACGAGCAGTACTTC.